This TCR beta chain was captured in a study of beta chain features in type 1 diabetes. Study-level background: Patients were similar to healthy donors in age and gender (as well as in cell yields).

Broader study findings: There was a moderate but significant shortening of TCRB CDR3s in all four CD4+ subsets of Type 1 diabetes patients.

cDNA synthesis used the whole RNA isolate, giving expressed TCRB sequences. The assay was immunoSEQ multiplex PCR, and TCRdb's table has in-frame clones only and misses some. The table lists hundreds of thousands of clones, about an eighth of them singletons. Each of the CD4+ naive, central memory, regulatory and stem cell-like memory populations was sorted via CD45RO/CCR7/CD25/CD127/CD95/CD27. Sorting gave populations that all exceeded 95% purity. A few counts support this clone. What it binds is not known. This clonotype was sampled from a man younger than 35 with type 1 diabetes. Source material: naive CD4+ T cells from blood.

DNA for the CDR3: TGTGCCAGCAGGGATTCTAGCGGGGGGGGTGATGAGCAGTTCTTC. Translating gives CASRDSSGGGDEQFF. V usage is TRBV2 and J usage is TRBJ2-1; 12 positions match TRBD2. Germline CDR1 and CDR2: SNHLY and FYNNEI. V was pared by 6 bases and J by 8 bases, with 8 bases of the junction left unmatched. This CDR3 spans 15 amino acids.